This T cell receptor beta chain was obtained from a study of lymphopenia after photon versus proton radiotherapy. Study-wide findings and caveats: A bigger post-nadir fall in TCR diversity correlated inversely with survival time in deceased patients.

On this clone itself: Its target is unknown.

V shed 4 bases and J 3 bases; nucleotides not matched to a gene: 8. This CDR3 is 14 amino acids long. The germline V gene encodes CDR1 GTSNPN and CDR2 SVGIG (reference sequence). Clones were read by immunoSEQ multiplex PCR, and TCRdb kept only the in-frame ones, dropping some. The table records 20,000 to 25,000 clones, about 85% of them present only once. The chain has TRBV30 and TRBJ1-2; 7 nucleotides align to TRBD1. The source of this sequence is a man aged 55 to 69 with pancreatic cancer. The starting material was peripheral blood, obtained from a patient treated with photon-based radiotherapy. The CDR3, as DNA: TGTGCCTGGATCGGACAGGCAGGGGACTATGGCTACACCTTC. Its protein is CAWIGQAGDYGYTF.